There are many counts of the clone carrying this TCR beta chain. These data come from a study of Ad26.COV2.S vaccination and SARS-CoV-2 variants. Treatment here: 19 received Ad26.COV2.S at low or high dose, single or two shots; about 5 received placebo; per-sample allocation not given. The samples were gathered on day 63 after the first injection of vaccine or placebo. Sequenced by immunoSEQ multiplex PCR; TCRdb stores in-frame clones only, minus some. This table has 200,000 to 250,000 clones, roughly 90% appearing once. The source material was peripheral blood, sampled in a trial of Ad26.COV2.S vaccine versus placebo. The receptor was isolated from a person aged 18-65 years who received the Ad26.COV2.S COVID-19 vaccine or a placebo.

In DNA, the CDR3 is TGCGCCAGCAGCCAGGGAGGGAGGGTTGATGAGCAGTACTTC. It codes for CASSQGGRVDEQYF. The chain recombines TRBV4-3 with TRBJ2-7; TRBD2 aligns across 7 bases. After removal of 3 bases from V and 7 bases from J, the junction contained 9 bases not matched to a gene. The CDR3 spans 14 residues. Germline CDR1 reads LGHNA; CDR2 reads YSLEER.